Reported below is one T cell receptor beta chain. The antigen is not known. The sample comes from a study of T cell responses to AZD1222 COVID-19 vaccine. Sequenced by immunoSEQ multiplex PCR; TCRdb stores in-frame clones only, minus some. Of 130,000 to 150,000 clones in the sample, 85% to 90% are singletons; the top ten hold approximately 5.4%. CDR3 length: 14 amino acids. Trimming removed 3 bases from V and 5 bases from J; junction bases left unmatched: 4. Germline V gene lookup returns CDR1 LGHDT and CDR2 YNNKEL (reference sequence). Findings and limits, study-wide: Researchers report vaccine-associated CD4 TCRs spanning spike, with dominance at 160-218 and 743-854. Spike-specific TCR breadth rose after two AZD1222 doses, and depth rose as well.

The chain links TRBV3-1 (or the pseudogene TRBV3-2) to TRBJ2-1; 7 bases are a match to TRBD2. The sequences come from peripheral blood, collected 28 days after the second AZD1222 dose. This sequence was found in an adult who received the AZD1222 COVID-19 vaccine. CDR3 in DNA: TGTGCCAGCAGCCATTCTAGCGGAAACAATGAGCAGTTCTTC. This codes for CASSHSSGNNEQFF.